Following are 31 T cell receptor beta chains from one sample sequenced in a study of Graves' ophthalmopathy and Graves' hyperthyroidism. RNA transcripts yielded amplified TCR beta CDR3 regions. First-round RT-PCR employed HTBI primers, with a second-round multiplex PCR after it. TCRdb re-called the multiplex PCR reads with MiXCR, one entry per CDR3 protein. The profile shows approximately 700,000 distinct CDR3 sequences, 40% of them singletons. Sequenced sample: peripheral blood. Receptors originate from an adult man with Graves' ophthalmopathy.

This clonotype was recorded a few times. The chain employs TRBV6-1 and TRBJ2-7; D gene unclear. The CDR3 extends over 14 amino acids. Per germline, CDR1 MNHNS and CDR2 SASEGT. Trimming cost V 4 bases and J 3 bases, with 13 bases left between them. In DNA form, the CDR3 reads TGTGCCAGCAGTGTAAGGGCCAGCCTCTACGAGCAGTACTTC. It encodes CASSVRASLYEQYF.

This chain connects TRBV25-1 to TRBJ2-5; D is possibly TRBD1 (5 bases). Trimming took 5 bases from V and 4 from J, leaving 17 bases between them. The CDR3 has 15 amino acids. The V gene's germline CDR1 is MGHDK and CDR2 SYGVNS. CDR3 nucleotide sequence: TGTGCCAGCAGTTTAGAGGAAGGGGATCTAGAGACCCAGTACTTC. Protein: CASSLEEGDLETQYF.

The CDR3 nucleotides are TGTGCCAGCAGCATAACCGGGACTAGCGGATTACCCCCGGTTGAGCAGTACTTC. Its translation is CASSITGTSGLPPVEQYF. J is TRBJ2-7 and V is TRBV7-9; TRBD2 matches 11 bases. V lost 5 bases to trimming and J lost 7 bases; unmatched junction nucleotides: 19. The CDR3 runs 18 residues. CDR1 is SEHNR, CDR2 FQNEAQ, per germline (reference sequence). The variable domain in full, with the rest retrieved from reference TRBV7-9 and TRBJ2-7, is DTGVSQNPRHKITKRGQNVTFRCDPISEHNRLYWYRQTLGQGPEFLTYFQNEAQLEKSRLLSDRFSAERPKGSFSTLEIQRTEQGDSAMYLCASSITGTSGLPPVEQYFGPGTRLTVT.

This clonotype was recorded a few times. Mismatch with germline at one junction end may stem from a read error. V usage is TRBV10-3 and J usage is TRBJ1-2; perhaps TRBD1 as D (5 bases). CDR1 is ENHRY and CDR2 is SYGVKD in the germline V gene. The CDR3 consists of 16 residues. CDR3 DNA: TGTGCCAGCAGTGAACTACTACAGGTTAAAGGATATGGCTACACCTTC. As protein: CASSELLQVKGYGYTF.

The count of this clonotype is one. CDR3 sequence reads: CASSQETGGFEQYF. The CDR3 DNA is TGCGCCAGCAGCCAAGAGACTGGAGGGTTCGAGCAGTACTTC. The rearrangement links TRBV10-1 to TRBJ2-7, with D possibly TRBD2 on 6 matching bases. The CDR3 covers 14 residues. Germline loops: CDR1 WNHNN, CDR2 SYGVQD (reference sequence). The V end lost 6 bases, the J end lost 6 bases, and 18 bases lay between the germline ends.

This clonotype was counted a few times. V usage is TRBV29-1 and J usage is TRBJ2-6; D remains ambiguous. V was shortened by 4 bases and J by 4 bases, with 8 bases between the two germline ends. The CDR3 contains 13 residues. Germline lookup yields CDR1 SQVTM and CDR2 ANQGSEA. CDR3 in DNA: TGCAGCGTTGTCGGGTTAGGGGCCAACGTCCTGACTTTC. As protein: CSVVGLGANVLTF.

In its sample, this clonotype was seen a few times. The CDR3 nucleotides read TGCGCCAGCAGCTCAGGGAGTACTGGTGAGACCCAGTACTTC. Encoded protein: CASSSGSTGETQYF. This sequence joins TRBV5-1 and TRBJ2-5; D could derive from TRBD1 or TRBD2 (5 bases each). Germline lookup yields CDR1 SGHRS and CDR2 YFSETQ. The CDR3 extends over 14 amino acids. V was trimmed by 3 bases and J by 5 bases, leaving 14 bases between them.

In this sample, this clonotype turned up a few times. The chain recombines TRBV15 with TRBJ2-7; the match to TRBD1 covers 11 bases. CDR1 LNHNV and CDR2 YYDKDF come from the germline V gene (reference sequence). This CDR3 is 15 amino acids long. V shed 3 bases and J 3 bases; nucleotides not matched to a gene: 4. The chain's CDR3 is CATSSQGTGGYEQYF. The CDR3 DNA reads TGTGCCACCAGCAGCCAAGGGACAGGGGGCTACGAGCAGTACTTC.

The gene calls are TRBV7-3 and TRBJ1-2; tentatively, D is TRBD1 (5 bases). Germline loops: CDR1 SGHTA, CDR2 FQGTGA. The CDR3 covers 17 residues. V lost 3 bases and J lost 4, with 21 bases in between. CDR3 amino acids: CASSLAAGSSDGYGYTF. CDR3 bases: TGTGCCAGCAGCTTGGCTGCAGGGAGTTCAGACGGCTATGGCTACACCTTC.

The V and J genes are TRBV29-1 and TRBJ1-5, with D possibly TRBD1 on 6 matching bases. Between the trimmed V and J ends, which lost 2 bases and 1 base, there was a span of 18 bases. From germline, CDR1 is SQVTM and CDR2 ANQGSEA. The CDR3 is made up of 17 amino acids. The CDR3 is CSVEPRPGGPSNQPQHF. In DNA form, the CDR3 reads TGCAGCGTTGAACCCCGTCCGGGGGGCCCCAGCAATCAGCCCCAGCATTTT.

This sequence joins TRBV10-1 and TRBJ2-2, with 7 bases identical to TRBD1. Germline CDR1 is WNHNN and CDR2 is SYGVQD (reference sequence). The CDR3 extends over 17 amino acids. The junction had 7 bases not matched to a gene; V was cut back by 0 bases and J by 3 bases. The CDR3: CASSESTGTDYTGELFF. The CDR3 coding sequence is TGCGCCAGCAGTGAGTCAACAGGGACAGACTACACCGGGGAGCTGTTTTTT.

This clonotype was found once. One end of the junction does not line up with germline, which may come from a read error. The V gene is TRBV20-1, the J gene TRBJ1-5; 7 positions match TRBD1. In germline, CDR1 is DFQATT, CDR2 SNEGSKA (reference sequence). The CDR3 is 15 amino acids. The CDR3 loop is CSARTGPLSNHPQHF. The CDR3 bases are TGCAGTGCCCGGACAGGACCGTTGAGCAATCACCCCCAGCATTTT.

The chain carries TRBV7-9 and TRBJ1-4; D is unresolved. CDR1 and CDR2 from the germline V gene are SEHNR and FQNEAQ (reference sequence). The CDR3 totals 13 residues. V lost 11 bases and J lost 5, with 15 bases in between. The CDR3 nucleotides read TGTGCCTGGAGCCGTAACGTAAATGAAAAACTGTTTTTT. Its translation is CAWSRNVNEKLFF. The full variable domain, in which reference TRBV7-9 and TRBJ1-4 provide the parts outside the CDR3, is DTGVSQNPRHKITKRGQNVTFRCDPISEHNRLYWYRQTLGQGPEFLTYFQNEAQLEKSRLLSDRFSAERPKGSFSTLEIQRTEQGDSAMYLCAWSRNVNEKLFFGSGTQLSVL.

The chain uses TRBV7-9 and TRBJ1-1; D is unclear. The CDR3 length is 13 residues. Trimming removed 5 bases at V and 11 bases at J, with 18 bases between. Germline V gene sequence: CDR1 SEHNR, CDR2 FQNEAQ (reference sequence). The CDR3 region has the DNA TGTGCCAGCAGCCTGCGAGGTTGGCAAGGGGCTTTCTTT. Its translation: CASSLRGWQGAFF.

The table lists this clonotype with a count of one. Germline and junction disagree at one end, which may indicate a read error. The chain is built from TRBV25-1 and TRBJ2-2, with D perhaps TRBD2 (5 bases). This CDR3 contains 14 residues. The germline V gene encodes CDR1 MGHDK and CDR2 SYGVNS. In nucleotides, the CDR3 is TGTGCCAGCAGCTTAGTTGCTGTCATCGGGGAGCGGTTTTTT. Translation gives CASSLVAVIGERFF.

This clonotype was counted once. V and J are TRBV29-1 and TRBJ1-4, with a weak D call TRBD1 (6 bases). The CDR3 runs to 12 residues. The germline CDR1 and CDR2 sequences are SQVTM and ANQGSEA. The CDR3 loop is CGGAAGNEKLFF. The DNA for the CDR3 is TGCGGGGGGGCAGCGGGAAATGAAAAACTGTTTTTT.

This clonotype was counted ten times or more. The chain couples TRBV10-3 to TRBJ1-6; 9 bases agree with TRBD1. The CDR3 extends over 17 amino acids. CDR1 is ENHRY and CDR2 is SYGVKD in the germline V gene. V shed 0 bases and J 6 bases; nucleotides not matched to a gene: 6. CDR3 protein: CAISESPGQGVNSPLHF. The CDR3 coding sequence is TGTGCCATCAGTGAGTCACCGGGACAGGGCGTTAATTCACCCCTCCACTTT.

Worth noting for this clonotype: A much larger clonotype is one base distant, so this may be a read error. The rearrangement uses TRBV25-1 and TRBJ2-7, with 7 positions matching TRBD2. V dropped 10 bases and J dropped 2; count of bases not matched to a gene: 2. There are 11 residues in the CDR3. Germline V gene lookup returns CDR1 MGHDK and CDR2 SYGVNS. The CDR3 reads CATGLTYEQYF. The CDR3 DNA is TGTGCCACGGGACTAACCTACGAGCAGTACTTC.

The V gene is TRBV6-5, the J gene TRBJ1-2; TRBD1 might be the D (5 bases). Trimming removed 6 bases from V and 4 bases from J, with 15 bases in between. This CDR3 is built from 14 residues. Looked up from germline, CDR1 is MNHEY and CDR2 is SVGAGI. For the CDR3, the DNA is TGTGCCAGCAGCCGCCCAGGGACTAGCTATGGCTACACCTTC. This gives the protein CASSRPGTSYGYTF.

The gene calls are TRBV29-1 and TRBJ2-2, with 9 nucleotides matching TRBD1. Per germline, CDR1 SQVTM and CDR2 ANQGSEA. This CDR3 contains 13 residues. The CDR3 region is CSSDRGRAGELFF. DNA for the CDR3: TGCAGTTCGGACAGGGGACGAGCCGGGGAGCTGTTTTTT.

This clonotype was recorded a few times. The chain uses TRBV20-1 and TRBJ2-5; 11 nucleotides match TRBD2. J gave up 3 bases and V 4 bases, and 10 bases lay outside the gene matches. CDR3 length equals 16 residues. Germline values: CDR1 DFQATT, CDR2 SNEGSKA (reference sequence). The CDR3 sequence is CSAILAGVNSEETQYF. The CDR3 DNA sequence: TGCAGTGCTATACTAGCGGGGGTTAACTCCGAAGAGACCCAGTACTTC.

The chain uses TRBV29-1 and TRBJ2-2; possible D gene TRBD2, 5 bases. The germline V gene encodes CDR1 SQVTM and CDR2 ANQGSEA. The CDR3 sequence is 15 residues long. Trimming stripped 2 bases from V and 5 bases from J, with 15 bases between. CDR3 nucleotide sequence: TGCAGCGTTGAACGGCGCGGGTATAAGACCGGGGAGCTGTTTTTT. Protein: CSVERRGYKTGELFF.

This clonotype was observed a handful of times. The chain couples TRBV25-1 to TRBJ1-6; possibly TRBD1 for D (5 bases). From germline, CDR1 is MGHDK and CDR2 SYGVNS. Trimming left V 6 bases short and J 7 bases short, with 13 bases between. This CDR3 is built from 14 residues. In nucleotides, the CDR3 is TGTGCCAGCAGGGGAGATGCAGGGAATTCACCCCTCCACTTT. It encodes CASRGDAGNSPLHF.

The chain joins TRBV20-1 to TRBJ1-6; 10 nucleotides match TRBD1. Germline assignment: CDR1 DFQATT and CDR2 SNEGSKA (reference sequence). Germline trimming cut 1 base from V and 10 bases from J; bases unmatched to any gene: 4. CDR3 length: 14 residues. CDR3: CSARGQGAWSPLHF. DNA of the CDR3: TGCAGTGCTAGAGGACAGGGGGCTTGGTCACCCCTCCACTTT.

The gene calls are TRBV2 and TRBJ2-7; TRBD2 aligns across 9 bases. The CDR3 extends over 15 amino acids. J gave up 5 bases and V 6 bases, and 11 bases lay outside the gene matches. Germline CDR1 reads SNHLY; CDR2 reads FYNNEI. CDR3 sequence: CASSLVVAGANEQYF. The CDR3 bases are TGTGCCAGCAGCTTGGTGGTAGCGGGAGCTAACGAGCAGTACTTC.

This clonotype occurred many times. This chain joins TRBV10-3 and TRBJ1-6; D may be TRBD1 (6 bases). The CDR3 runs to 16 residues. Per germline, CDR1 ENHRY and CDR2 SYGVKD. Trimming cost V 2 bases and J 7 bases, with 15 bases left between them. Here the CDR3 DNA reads TGTGCCATCAGTGAGGGGTCAGGGGCGCGGAATTCACCCCTCCACTTT. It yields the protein CAISEGSGARNSPLHF.

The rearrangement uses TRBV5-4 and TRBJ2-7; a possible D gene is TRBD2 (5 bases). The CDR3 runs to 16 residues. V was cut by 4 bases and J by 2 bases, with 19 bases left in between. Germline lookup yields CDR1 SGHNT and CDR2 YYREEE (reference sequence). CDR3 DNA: TGTGCCAGCAGCCAATCTGGACGGGATGGTGCCTACGAGCAGTACTTC. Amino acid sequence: CASSQSGRDGAYEQYF.

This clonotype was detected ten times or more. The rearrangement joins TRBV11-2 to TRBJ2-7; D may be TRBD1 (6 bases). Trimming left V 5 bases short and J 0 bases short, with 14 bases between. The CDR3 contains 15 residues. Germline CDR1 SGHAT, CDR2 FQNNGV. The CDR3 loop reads CASSRGQASSYEQYF. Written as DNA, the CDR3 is TGTGCCAGCAGCCGGGGACAAGCATCCTCCTACGAGCAGTACTTC.

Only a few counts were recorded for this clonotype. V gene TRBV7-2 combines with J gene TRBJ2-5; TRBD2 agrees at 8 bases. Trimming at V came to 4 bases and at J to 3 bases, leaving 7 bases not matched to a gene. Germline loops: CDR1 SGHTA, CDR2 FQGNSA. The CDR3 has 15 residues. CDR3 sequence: CASSSPGGRKETQYF. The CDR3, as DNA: TGTGCCAGCAGCTCTCCGGGGGGGAGGAAAGAGACCCAGTACTTC.

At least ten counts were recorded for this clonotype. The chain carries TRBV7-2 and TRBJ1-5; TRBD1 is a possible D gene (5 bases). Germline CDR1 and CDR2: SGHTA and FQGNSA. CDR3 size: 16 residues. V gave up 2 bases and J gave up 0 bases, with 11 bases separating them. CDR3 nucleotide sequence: TGTGCCAGCAGCTTAACCGGGACGGTTAGCAATCAGCCCCAGCATTTT. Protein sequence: CASSLTGTVSNQPQHF.

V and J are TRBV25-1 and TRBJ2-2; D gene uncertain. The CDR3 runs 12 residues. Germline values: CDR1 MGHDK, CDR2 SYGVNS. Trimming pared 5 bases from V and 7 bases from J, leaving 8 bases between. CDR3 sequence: CASSYPGGELFF. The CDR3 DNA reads TGTGCCAGCAGTTACCCTGGCGGGGAGCTGTTTTTT.